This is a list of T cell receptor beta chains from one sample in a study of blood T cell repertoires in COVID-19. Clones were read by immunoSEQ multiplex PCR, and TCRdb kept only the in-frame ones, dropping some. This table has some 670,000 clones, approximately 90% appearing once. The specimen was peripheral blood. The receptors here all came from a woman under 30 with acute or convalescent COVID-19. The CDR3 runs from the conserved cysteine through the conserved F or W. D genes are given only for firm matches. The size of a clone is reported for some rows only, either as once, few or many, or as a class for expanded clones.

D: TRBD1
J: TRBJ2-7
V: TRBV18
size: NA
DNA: TGTGCCAGCTCTCAAGGACAGGGGGTAAGGGAGCAGTACTTC
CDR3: CASSQGQGVREQYF

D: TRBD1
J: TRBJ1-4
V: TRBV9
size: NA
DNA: TGTGCCAGCAGCGTAGCTCCAACAGGGGTCGTGGCAACTAATGAAAAACTGTTTTTT
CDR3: CASSVAPTGVVATNEKLFF

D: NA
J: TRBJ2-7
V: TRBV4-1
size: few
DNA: TGCGCCAGCAGCCAACGGTACGGAGACGAGCAGTACTTC
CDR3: CASSQRYGDEQYF

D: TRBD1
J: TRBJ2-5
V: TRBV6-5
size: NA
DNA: TGTGCCAGCAGTTACGGGACAGAAGAGACCCAGTACTTC
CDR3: CASSYGTEETQYF

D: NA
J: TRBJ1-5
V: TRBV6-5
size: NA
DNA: TGTGCCAGCAGTTTAGCAGAGAATCAGCCCCAGCATTTT
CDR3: CASSLAENQPQHF

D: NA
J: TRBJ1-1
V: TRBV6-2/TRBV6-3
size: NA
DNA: TGTGCCAGCAGTTACTCGAACGGGTACACTGAAGCTTTCTTT
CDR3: CASSYSNGYTEAFF

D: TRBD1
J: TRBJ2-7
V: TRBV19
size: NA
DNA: TGTGCCAGTAGTCTCTATGGACAGGGTGAGTTCAACTACGAGCAGTACTTC
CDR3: CASSLYGQGEFNYEQYF

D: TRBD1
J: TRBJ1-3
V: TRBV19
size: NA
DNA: TGTGCCAGTAGTCTCCTTGGGGACAGTTGGTCTGGAAACACCATATATTTT
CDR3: CASSLLGDSWSGNTIYF

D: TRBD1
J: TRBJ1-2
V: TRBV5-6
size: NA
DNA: TGTGCCAGCAAAAGTCCCGGGACAGGGTTGGGCGGCTACACCTTC
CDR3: CASKSPGTGLGGYTF

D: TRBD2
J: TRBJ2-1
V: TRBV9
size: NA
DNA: TGTGCCAGCAGCGCCACCTTTGCGGGGGGCTACGATGAGCAGTTCTTC
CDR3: CASSATFAGGYDEQFF

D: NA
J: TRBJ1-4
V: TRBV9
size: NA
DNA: TGTGCCAGCAGCGCATCAGGGCAAGGTGGGGAAAAACTGTTTTTT
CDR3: CASSASGQGGEKLFF

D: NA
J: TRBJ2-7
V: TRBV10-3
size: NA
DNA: TGTGCCATCGGCGTCCAGGATGGCGGGCCCAAGCAGTACTTC
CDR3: CAIGVQDGGPKQYF

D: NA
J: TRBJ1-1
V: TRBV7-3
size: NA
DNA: TGTGCCAGCAGCTTACGCTCGGACACTGAAGCTTTCTTT
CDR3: CASSLRSDTEAFF

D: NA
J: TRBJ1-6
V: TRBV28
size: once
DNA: TGTGCCAGCAGTTTTCGAACAGGGATTTCCTATAATTCACCCCTCCACTTT
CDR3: CASSFRTGISYNSPLHF

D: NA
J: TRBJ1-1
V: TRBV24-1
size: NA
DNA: TGTGCCACCAGAGGGGGGAGGGACTACACTGAAGCTTTCTTT
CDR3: CATRGGRDYTEAFF

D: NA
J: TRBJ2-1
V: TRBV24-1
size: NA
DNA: TGTGCCACCAGTGATTTGCAGTGGGGGCATGACGAGCAGTTCTTC
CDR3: CATSDLQWGHDEQFF

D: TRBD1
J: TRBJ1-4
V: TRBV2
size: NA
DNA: TGTGCCAGCACCGGGACAGGGGCAACTAATGAAAAACTGTTTTTT
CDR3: CASTGTGATNEKLFF

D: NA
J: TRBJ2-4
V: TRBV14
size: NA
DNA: TGTGCCAGCAGTAGCTTGGGAAACATTCAGTACTTC
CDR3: CASSSLGNIQYF

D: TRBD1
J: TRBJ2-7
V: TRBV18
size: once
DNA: TGTGCCAGCTCACCGGGGGGACAGGGATTGGGATGGTACGAGCAGTACTTC
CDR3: CASSPGGQGLGWYEQYF

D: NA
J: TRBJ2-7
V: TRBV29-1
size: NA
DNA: TGCAGCGTTGAAGATCTTTTGGCTTCGGGCGAGCAGTACTTC
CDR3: CSVEDLLASGEQYF

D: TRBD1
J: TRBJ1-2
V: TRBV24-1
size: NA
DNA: TGTGCCACCAGTGGAAAACCAGGGGGTGATAATGGCTACACCTTC
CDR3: CATSGKPGGDNGYTF

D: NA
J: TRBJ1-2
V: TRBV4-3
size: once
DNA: TGCGCCAGCAGCCAAGAATGGGGCCGGGGCTACACCTTC
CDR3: CASSQEWGRGYTF

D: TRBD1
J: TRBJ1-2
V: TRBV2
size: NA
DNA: TGTGCCAGCATTCAACAGACAGGGCTCACCCTTAACTATGGCTACACCTTC
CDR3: CASIQQTGLTLNYGYTF

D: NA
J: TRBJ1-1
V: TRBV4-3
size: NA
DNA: TGCGCCAGCAGCCAAGATACCGGATCGGCCCGGAGGGCTGAAGCTTTCTTT
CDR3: CASSQDTGSARRAEAFF

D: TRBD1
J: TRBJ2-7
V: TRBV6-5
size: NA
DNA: TGTGCCAGCAGTAGACGACAGGGGGGTATCTACGAGCAGTACTTC
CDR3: CASSRRQGGIYEQYF

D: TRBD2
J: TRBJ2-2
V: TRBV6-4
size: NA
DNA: TGTGCCAGCAGTGTCAGCGGGGGGCTGACCGGGGAGCTGTTTTTT
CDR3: CASSVSGGLTGELFF

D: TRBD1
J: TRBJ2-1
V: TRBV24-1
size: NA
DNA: TGTGCCACCAGTGGGGAACGACAGGGGGAGTTCAATGAGCAGTTCTTC
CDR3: CATSGERQGEFNEQFF

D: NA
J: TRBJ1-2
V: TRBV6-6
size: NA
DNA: TGTGCCAGCAGTAAGACGGGAGAGAACTATGGCTACACCTTC
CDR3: CASSKTGENYGYTF

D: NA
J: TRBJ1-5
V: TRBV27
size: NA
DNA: TGTGCCAGCAGTTTATCCTGGGGCTCCGCAGTCACCCAGCCCCAGCATTTT
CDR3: CASSLSWGSAVTQPQHF

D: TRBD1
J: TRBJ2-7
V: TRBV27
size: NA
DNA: TGTGCCAGCAGTTCCTCAGGGACAGCCCCCTACGAGCAGTACTTC
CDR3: CASSSSGTAPYEQYF

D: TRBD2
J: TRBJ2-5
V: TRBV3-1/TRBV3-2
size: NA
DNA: TGTGCCAGCAGCCAAGATGGGCTAGCGGGGGGAGGGGAGACCCAGTACTTC
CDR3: CASSQDGLAGGGETQYF

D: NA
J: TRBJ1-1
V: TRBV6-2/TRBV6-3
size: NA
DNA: TGTGCCAGCAGTTACGCCCTCAGGACATCTGTTGAAGCTTTCTTT
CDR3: CASSYALRTSVEAFF

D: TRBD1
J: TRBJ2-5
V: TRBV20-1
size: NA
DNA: TGCAGTGCTAGTCGCGACAGGGAATATGAGACCCAGTACTTC
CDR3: CSASRDREYETQYF

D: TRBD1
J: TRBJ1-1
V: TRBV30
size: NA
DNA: TGTGCCCACCGGGACAGGAACACTGAAGCTTTCTTT
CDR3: CAHRDRNTEAFF

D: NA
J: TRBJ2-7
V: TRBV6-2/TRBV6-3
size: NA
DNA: TGTGCCAGCAGTCGTCCGACTGGGACTCTGGCCTACGAGCAGTACTTC
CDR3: CASSRPTGTLAYEQYF

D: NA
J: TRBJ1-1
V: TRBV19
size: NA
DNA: TGTGCCAGTAGTCCTGGACAGAACACTGAAGCTTTCTTT
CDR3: CASSPGQNTEAFF

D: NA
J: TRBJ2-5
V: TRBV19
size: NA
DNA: TGTGCCAGTAGTACGGGACTGCAAGAGACCCAGTACTTC
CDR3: CASSTGLQETQYF